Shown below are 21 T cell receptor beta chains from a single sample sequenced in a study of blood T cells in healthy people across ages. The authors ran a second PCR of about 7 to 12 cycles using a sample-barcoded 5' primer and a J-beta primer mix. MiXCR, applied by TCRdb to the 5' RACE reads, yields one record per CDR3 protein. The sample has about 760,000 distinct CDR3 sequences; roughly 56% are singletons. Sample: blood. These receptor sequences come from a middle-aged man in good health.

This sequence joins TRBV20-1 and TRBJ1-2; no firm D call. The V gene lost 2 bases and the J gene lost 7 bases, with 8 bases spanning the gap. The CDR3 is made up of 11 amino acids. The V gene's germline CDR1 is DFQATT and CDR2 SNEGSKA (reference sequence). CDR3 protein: CSARPGGGYTF. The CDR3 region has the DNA TGCAGTGCTAGACCTGGTGGTGGCTACACCTTC.

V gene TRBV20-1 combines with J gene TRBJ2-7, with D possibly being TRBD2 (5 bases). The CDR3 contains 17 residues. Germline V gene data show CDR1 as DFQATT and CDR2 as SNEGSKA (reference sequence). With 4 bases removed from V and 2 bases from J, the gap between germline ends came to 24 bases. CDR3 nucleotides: TGCAGTGCTATTTTAATGGCAGCGGCCCCTAACCCCTACGAGCAGTACTTC. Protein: CSAILMAAAPNPYEQYF.

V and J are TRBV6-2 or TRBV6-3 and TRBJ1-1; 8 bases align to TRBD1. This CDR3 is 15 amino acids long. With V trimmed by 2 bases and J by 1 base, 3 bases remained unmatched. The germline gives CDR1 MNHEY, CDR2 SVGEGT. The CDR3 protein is CASSYAGTGNTEAFF. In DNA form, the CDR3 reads TGTGCCAGCAGTTACGCGGGGACAGGGAACACTGAAGCTTTCTTT.

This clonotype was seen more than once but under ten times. The CDR3 coding sequence is TGTGCCAGCAGGTTCCGGGACAGTAGCACAGATACGCAGTATTTT. Encoded protein: CASRFRDSSTDTQYF. The V call is TRBV7-2, the J call TRBJ2-3, with TRBD1 matching 7 bases. Germline V gene sequence: CDR1 SGHTA, CDR2 FQGNSA. The CDR3 has 15 residues. With 6 bases clipped from V and 0 bases from J, the junction kept 6 bases outside the gene matches.

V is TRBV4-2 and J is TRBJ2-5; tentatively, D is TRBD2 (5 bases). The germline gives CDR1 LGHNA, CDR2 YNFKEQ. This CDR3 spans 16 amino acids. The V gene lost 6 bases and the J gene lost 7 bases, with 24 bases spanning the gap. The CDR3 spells CASSRLGGLGGGTQYF. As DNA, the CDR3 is TGTGCCAGCAGTCGCCTGGGCGGGCTGGGCGGAGGGACCCAGTACTTC.

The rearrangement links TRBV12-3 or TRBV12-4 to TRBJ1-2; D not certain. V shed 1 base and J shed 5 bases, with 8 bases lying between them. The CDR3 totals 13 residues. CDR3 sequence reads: CASSLEVGYGYTF. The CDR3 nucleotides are TGTGCCAGCAGTTTAGAAGTGGGTTATGGCTACACCTTC.

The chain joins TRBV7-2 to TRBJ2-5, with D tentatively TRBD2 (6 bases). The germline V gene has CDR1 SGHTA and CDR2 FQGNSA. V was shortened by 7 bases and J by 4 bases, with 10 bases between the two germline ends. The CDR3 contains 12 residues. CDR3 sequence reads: CASNFGGETQYF. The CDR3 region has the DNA TGTGCCAGCAACTTCGGGGGAGAGACCCAGTACTTC.

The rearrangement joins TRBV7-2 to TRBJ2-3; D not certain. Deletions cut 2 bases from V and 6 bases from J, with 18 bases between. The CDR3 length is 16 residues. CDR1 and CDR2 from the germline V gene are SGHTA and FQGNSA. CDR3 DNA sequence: TGTGCCAGCAGCTTATCTTGGGCACTTCTATCCGATACGCAGTATTTT. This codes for CASSLSWALLSDTQYF. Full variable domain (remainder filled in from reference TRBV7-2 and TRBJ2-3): GAGVSQSPSNKVTEKGKDVELRCDPISGHTALYWYRQSLGQGLEFLIYFQGNSAPDKSGLPSDRFSAERTGGSVSTLTIQRTQQEDSAVYLCASSLSWALLSDTQYFGPGTRLTVL.

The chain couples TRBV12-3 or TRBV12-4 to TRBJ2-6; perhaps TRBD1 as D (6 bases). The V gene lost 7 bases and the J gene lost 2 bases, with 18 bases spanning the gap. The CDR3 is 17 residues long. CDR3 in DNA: TGTGCCAGCACCACAGGCCCAGGGACAACTGGGGCCAACGTCCTGACTTTC. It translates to CASTTGPGTTGANVLTF.

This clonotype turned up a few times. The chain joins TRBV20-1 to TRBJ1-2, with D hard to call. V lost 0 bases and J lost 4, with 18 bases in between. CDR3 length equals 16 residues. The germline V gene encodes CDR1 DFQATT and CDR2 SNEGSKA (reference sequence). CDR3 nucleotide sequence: TGCAGTGCTAGAGATCGTGGGCAGGAGGCCATCTATGGCTACACCTTC. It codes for CSARDRGQEAIYGYTF.

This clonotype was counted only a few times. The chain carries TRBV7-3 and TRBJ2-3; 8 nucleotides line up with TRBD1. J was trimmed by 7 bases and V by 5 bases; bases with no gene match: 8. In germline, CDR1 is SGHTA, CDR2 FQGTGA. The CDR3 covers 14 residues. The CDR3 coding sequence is TGTGCCAGCAGCCCCGGGACAGGTTCCTATACGCAGTATTTT. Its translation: CASSPGTGSYTQYF.

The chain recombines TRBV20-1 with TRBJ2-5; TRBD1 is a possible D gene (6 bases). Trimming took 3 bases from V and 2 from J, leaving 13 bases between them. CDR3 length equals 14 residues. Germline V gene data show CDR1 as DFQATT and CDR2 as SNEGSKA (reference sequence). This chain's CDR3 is CSASSGHQQETQYF. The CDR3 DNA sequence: TGCAGTGCTAGCTCGGGACACCAACAAGAGACCCAGTACTTC.

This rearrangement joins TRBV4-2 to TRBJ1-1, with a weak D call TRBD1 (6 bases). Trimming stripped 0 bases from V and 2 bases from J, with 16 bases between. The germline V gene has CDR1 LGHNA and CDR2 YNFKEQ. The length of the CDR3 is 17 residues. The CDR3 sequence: CASSQESEWGLNTEAFF. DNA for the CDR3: TGTGCCAGCAGCCAAGAGTCAGAGTGGGGGCTAAACACTGAAGCTTTCTTT.

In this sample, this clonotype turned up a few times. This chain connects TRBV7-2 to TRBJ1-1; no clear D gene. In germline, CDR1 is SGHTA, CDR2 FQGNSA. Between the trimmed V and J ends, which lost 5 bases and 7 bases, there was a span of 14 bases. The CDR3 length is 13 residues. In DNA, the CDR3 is TGTGCCAGCAGCCGAAACGCTGAGGGTGAAGCTTTCTTT. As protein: CASSRNAEGEAFF.

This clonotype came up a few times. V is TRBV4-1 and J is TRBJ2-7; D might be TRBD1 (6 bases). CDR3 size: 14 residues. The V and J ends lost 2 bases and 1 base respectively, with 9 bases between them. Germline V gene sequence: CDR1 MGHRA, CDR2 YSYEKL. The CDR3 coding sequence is TGCGCCAGCAGCCAATCACAGGGATCCTACGAGCAGTACTTC. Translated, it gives CASSQSQGSYEQYF.

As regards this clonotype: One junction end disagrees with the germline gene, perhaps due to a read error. CDR3 bases: TGTACCAGCTCTATCCGGAATTCACCCCTCCACTTT. This encodes CTSSIRNSPLHF. V usage is TRBV6-5 and J usage is TRBJ1-6; D remains unclear. Germline V lookup: CDR1 MNHEY, CDR2 SVGAGI. The CDR3 contains 12 residues.

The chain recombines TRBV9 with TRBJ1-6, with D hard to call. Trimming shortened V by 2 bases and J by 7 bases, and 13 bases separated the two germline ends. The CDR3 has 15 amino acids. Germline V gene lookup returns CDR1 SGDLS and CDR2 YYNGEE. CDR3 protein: CASSVASGRNSPLHF. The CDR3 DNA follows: TGTGCCAGCAGCGTTGCCAGCGGCCGAAATTCACCCCTCCACTTT. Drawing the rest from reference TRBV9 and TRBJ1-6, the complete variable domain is DSGVTQTPKHLITATGQRVTLRCSPRSGDLSVYWYQQSLDQGLQFLIQYYNGEERAKGNILERFSAQQFPDLHSELNLSSLELGDSALYFCASSVASGRNSPLHFGNGTRLTVT.

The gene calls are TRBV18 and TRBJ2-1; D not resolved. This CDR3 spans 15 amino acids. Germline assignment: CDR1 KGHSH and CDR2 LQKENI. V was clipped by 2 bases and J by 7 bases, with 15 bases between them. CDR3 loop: CASSPGTVGSNEQFF. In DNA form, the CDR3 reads TGTGCCAGCTCACCAGGAACAGTGGGGTCGAATGAGCAGTTCTTC.

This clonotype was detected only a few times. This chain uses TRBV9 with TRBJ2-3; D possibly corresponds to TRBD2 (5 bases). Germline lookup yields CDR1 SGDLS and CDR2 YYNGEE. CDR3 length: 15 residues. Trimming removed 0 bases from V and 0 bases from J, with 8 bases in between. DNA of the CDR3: TGTGCCAGCAGCGTAGTCGGGGAGAGCACAGATACGCAGTATTTT. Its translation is CASSVVGESTDTQYF. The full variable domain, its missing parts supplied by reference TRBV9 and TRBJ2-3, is DSGVTQTPKHLITATGQRVTLRCSPRSGDLSVYWYQQSLDQGLQFLIQYYNGEERAKGNILERFSAQQFPDLHSELNLSSLELGDSALYFCASSVVGESTDTQYFGPGTRLTVL.

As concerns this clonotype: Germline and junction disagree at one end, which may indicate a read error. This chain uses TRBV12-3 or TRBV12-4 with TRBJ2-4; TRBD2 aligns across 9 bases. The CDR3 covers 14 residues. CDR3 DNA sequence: TGTGCCGGCAGTCTCACTAGCGGGAAAAACATTCAGTACTTC. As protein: CAGSLTSGKNIQYF.

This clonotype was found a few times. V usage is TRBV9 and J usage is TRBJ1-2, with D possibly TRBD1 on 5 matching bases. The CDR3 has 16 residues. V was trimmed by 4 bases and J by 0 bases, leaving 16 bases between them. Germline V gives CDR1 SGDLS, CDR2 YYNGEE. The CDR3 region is CASSTQGGAPNYGYTF. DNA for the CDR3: TGTGCCAGCAGCACCCAAGGCGGGGCTCCTAACTATGGCTACACCTTC. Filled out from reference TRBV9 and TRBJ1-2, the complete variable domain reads DSGVTQTPKHLITATGQRVTLRCSPRSGDLSVYWYQQSLDQGLQFLIQYYNGEERAKGNILERFSAQQFPDLHSELNLSSLELGDSALYFCASSTQGGAPNYGYTFGSGTRLTVV.